The 29 T cell receptor beta chains reported below all come from one sample, sequenced in a study of blood T cells in healthy people across ages. A second PCR, run for about 6 to 12 cycles, used a sample-barcoded 5' primer plus a J-beta primer mix. TCRdb processed the 5' RACE reads anew with MiXCR; each CDR3 protein has one entry. The table has over 1,300,000 distinct CDR3 sequences, around 55% seen once. Sequenced input: blood. The receptors here all came from a man aged 18 to 35 in good health.

This chain connects TRBV20-1 to TRBJ2-3; 7 bases line up with TRBD2. J gave up 0 bases and V 6 bases, and 18 bases lay outside the gene matches. Germline V gives CDR1 DFQATT, CDR2 SNEGSKA (reference sequence). The CDR3 has 18 amino acids. The CDR3 is CSATGGRVPTTSTDTQYF. CDR3 in DNA: TGCAGTGCAACCGGGGGGAGGGTCCCAACAACTAGCACAGATACGCAGTATTTT.

The chain links TRBV11-2 to TRBJ2-1; 7 nucleotides line up with TRBD2. This CDR3 region has 11 residues. Losses at the gene ends were 8 bases for V and 8 bases for J; bases not matched to a gene: 3. Per the germline V gene, CDR1 is SGHAT and CDR2 is FQNNGV. The CDR3 sequence: CASGLDHEQFF. CDR3 DNA: TGTGCCAGCGGACTAGACCATGAGCAGTTCTTC.

The J gene is TRBJ2-7, the V gene TRBV7-9; no firm D call. From germline, CDR1 is SEHNR and CDR2 FQNEAQ (reference sequence). This CDR3 is 12 amino acids long. V shed 5 bases and J shed 4 bases, with 9 bases lying between them. The CDR3 DNA reads TGTGCCAGCAGCCCGGACCCATACGAGCAGTACTTC. Protein product: CASSPDPYEQYF.

The table lists this clonotype with a few counts. The chain employs TRBV7-6 and TRBJ1-5; 7 bases align to TRBD1. The CDR3 covers 14 residues. Looked up from germline, CDR1 is SGHVS and CDR2 is FNYEAQ. V trimming: 0 bases; J trimming: 6 bases; junction bases outside the gene matches: 2. Here the CDR3 reads CASSLAGGFQPQHF. As DNA, the CDR3 is TGTGCCAGCAGCTTAGCAGGGGGCTTTCAGCCCCAGCATTTT.

The CDR3 here is CSARGDRDSLNYGYTF. The CDR3 coding sequence is TGCAGTGCTAGGGGTGATAGGGACAGCCTCAACTATGGCTACACCTTC. This chain links TRBV20-1 with TRBJ1-2, with 7 bases identical to TRBD1. There are 16 residues in the CDR3. V gave up 3 bases and J gave up 2 bases; unmatched junction bases: 12. The germline gives CDR1 DFQATT, CDR2 SNEGSKA (reference sequence).

This clonotype occurred a few times. The chain links TRBV29-1 to TRBJ2-1; a possible D gene is TRBD2 (5 bases). The end of the DNA fits TRBJ2-7 better, so the J call may be wrong. Germline V lookup: CDR1 SQVTM, CDR2 ANQGSEA. CDR3 length equals 14 residues. CDR3 amino acids: CSGSGKATYNEQYF. The CDR3 nucleotides read TGCAGCGGATCCGGGAAGGCTACCTACAATGAGCAGTACTTC.

The J gene is TRBJ1-1, the V gene TRBV27; D possibly corresponds to TRBD1 (5 bases). Germline assignment: CDR1 MNHEY and CDR2 SMNVEV (reference sequence). The CDR3 is made up of 15 amino acids. Trimming removed 5 bases from V and 3 bases from J, with 16 bases in between. This chain's CDR3 is CASSLGPTGDTEAFF. CDR3 nucleotide sequence: TGTGCCAGCAGTCTGGGACCTACCGGGGACACTGAAGCTTTCTTT.

Points on this clonotype: This could be a read error, since a much larger clone is one nucleotide away. The chain joins TRBV29-1 to TRBJ2-5; TRBD1 matches 8 bases. The CDR3 totals 12 residues. V lost 4 bases to trimming and J lost 4 bases; unmatched junction nucleotides: 2. Germline V CDR1 and CDR2: SQVTM, ANQGSEA. This CDR3 is CSVVDRGETQYF. The CDR3 bases are TGCAGCGTTGTCGACAGGGGAGAGACCCAGTACTTC.

J is TRBJ1-4 and V is TRBV12-3 or TRBV12-4; 8 bases fit TRBD1. With V trimmed by 6 bases and J by 3 bases, 3 bases remained unmatched. This CDR3 contains 14 residues. The CDR3 loop is CASRTGVPNEKLFF. The CDR3 DNA reads TGTGCCAGCAGGACAGGGGTGCCTAATGAAAAACTGTTTTTT.

The table lists this clonotype with a few counts. Written as DNA, the CDR3 is TGTGCCAGCAGTTGGGGGGGGCCGTCAAATTGGGATGAGCAGTTCTTC. The encoded protein is CASSWGGPSNWDEQFF. V and J are TRBV6-6 and TRBJ2-1, with D perhaps matching TRBD2 (7 bases). This CDR3 has 16 residues. Germline V gene data show CDR1 as MNHNY and CDR2 as SVGAGI (reference sequence). V dropped 4 bases and J dropped 8 bases, with 21 bases sitting between them.

The chain combines TRBV12-3 or TRBV12-4 with TRBJ2-7, with D tentatively TRBD2 (5 bases). CDR3 length: 20 amino acids. V was clipped by 2 bases and J by 0 bases, with 26 bases between them. CDR3 nucleotide sequence: TGTGCCAGCAGTTTATTTGGTTTTGGAGTGTTAGTGAGGGACTCCTACGAGCAGTACTTC. Amino acid sequence: CASSLFGFGVLVRDSYEQYF.

The rearrangement links TRBV4-1 to TRBJ2-7; tentatively, D is TRBD1 (6 bases). From germline, CDR1 is MGHRA and CDR2 YSYEKL. V lost 3 bases, J lost 5 bases, and 14 bases lay in between. The CDR3 loop spans 14 amino acids. The CDR3 sequence: CASSHPYRDHEQYF. The CDR3 coding sequence is TGCGCCAGCAGCCATCCTTACAGGGATCACGAGCAGTACTTC.

This clonotype appeared many times. V and J are TRBV29-1 and TRBJ2-5; D is unresolved. Germline-derived CDR1 and CDR2 are SQVTM and ANQGSEA. This CDR3 region has 11 residues. V lost 3 bases and J lost 1, with 3 bases in between. CDR3 sequence reads: CSVEAQETQYF. In DNA, the CDR3 is TGCAGCGTTGAGGCCCAAGAGACCCAGTACTTC.

The V gene is TRBV6-5, the J gene TRBJ1-2; 7 bases map to TRBD1. With 6 bases clipped from V and 3 bases from J, the junction kept 7 bases outside the gene matches. Germline loops: CDR1 MNHEY, CDR2 SVGAGI. There are 14 residues in the CDR3. DNA of the CDR3: TGTGCCAGCAGGGAAAGACAGGGTTACTATGGCTACACCTTC. Amino acids: CASRERQGYYGYTF.

The V call is TRBV12-3 or TRBV12-4, the J call TRBJ1-2, with a weak D call TRBD1 (6 bases). This CDR3 comprises 13 residues. V was trimmed by 4 bases and J by 4 bases, leaving 10 bases between them. The DNA for the CDR3 is TGTGCCAGCAGTTCCCAGGGGATCTATGGCTACACCTTC. This encodes CASSSQGIYGYTF.

The chain uses TRBV4-1 and TRBJ2-5; 9 nucleotides match TRBD1. CDR3 size: 16 residues. In germline, CDR1 is MGHRA, CDR2 YSYEKL. V dropped 3 bases and J dropped 2; count of bases not matched to a gene: 7. The CDR3 reads CASSHRWGQGQETQYF. For the CDR3, the DNA is TGCGCCAGCAGCCACCGCTGGGGACAGGGACAAGAGACCCAGTACTTC.

The chain employs TRBV4-1 and TRBJ1-4, with D hard to call. The germline V gene has CDR1 MGHRA and CDR2 YSYEKL. Between the trimmed V and J ends, which lost 0 bases and 7 bases, there was a span of 6 bases. The CDR3 contains 13 residues. CDR3 coding DNA: TGCGCCAGCAGCCAAGATCTCGTTGAAAAACTGTTTTTT. This encodes CASSQDLVEKLFF.

The chain joins TRBV7-8 to TRBJ1-6; D remains ambiguous. The CDR3 length is 14 residues. The V end lost 5 bases, the J end lost 8 bases, and 13 bases lay between the germline ends. Per the germline V gene, CDR1 is SGHVS and CDR2 is FQNEAQ. The CDR3 nucleotides are TGTGCCAGCAGCCCCCGAGGCCGGGATTCACCCCTCCACTTT. Translating it yields CASSPRGRDSPLHF. Looking up the rest from reference TRBV7-8 and TRBJ1-6 gives the full variable domain: GAGVSQSPRYKVAKRGQDVALRCDPISGHVSLFWYQQALGQGPEFLTYFQNEAQLDKSGLPSDRFFAERPEGSVSTLKIQRTQQEDSAVYLCASSPRGRDSPLHFGNGTRLTVT.

The rearrangement uses TRBV27 and TRBJ2-1; D not certain. The V gene's germline CDR1 is MNHEY and CDR2 SMNVEV (reference sequence). This CDR3 is 14 amino acids long. With 4 bases removed from V and 9 bases from J, the gap between germline ends came to 16 bases. CDR3 nucleotide sequence: TGTGCCAGCAGTTCCACAAACCCCTCGGGTGAGCAGTTCTTC. It encodes CASSSTNPSGEQFF.

The V and J genes are TRBV5-1 and TRBJ2-1; 14 nucleotides align to TRBD2. J was trimmed by 6 bases and V by 1 base; bases with no gene match: 9. The germline CDR1 and CDR2 sequences are SGHRS and YFSETQ. The CDR3 runs 18 residues. The CDR3 is CASSLWTSGGIPPNEQFF. CDR3 DNA: TGCGCCAGCAGCTTGTGGACTAGCGGGGGGATCCCCCCCAATGAGCAGTTCTTC. The full variable domain, with the rest looked up from reference TRBV5-1 and TRBJ2-1, is KAGVTQTPRYLIKTRGQQVTLSCSPISGHRSVSWYQQTPGQGLQFLFEYFSETQRNKGNFPGRFSGRQFSNSRSEMNVSTLELGDSALYLCASSLWTSGGIPPNEQFFGPGTRLTVL.

The chain recombines TRBV28 with TRBJ2-1, with D tentatively TRBD2 (5 bases). Germline loops: CDR1 MDHEN, CDR2 SYDVKM. V was cut by 2 bases and J by 0 bases, with 17 bases left in between. This CDR3 has 18 residues. This CDR3 is CASSLPTKTVDSYNEQFF. The CDR3 DNA follows: TGTGCCAGCAGTTTACCGACTAAGACGGTAGACTCCTACAATGAGCAGTTCTTC.

The chain couples TRBV20-1 to TRBJ2-3, with 8 bases matching TRBD1. The V gene's germline CDR1 is DFQATT and CDR2 SNEGSKA (reference sequence). This CDR3 region has 18 residues. The V and J ends lost 6 bases and 1 base, in that order; junction bases with no gene match: 18. Here the CDR3 DNA reads TGCAGTGCCTCCCGAGCGGTCTACAGGGGGAGAGGCACAGATACGCAGTATTTT. It specifies CSASRAVYRGRGTDTQYF.

The chain combines TRBV20-1 with TRBJ2-6, with TRBD2 as a possible D gene (5 bases). The V gene lost 1 base and the J gene lost 1 base, with 11 bases spanning the gap. The CDR3 sequence is 16 residues long. Germline values: CDR1 DFQATT, CDR2 SNEGSKA (reference sequence). In DNA, the CDR3 is TGCAGTGCTAGAGCACCGAGAGGGTCTGGGGCCAACGTCCTGACTTTC. Translation gives CSARAPRGSGANVLTF.

The V and J genes are TRBV10-3 and TRBJ2-1; TRBD2 aligns across 11 bases. V dropped 6 bases and J dropped 7; count of bases not matched to a gene: 11. Per the germline V gene, CDR1 is ENHRY and CDR2 is SYGVKD. CDR3 length: 16 amino acids. The CDR3 here is CAISKRGSGGANEQFF. In DNA, the CDR3 is TGTGCCATCAGCAAAAGGGGTAGCGGGGGGGCGAATGAGCAGTTCTTC.

This clonotype was counted a few times. The chain carries TRBV2 and TRBJ2-4; D unresolved. Germline loops: CDR1 SNHLY, CDR2 FYNNEI. The CDR3 is 16 amino acids. Trimming stripped 3 bases from V and 0 bases from J, with 12 bases between. This chain's CDR3 is CASSDTESLAKNIQYF. The CDR3 DNA sequence: TGTGCCAGCAGTGACACAGAATCTCTAGCCAAAAACATTCAGTACTTC. Full variable domain (outside the CDR3, taken from reference TRBV2 and TRBJ2-4): EPEVTQTPSHQVTQMGQEVILRCVPISNHLYFYWYRQILGQKVEFLVSFYNNEISEKSEIFDDQFSVERPDGSNFTLKIRSTKLEDSAMYFCASSDTESLAKNIQYFGAGTRLSVL.

The chain is built from TRBV4-3 and TRBJ2-7; TRBD2 aligns across 7 bases. CDR3 length: 15 residues. J was trimmed by 2 bases and V by 1 base; bases with no gene match: 5. Germline CDR1 and CDR2: LGHNA and YSLEER. The chain's CDR3 is CASSQGAGEPYEQYF. CDR3 sequence (DNA): TGCGCCAGCAGCCAAGGGGCGGGGGAACCCTACGAGCAGTACTTC.

This clonotype was seen only a few times. The rearrangement uses TRBV6-6 and TRBJ1-2, with D possibly being TRBD1 (6 bases). The CDR3 has 14 amino acids. Germline CDR1 is MNHNY and CDR2 is SVGAGI (reference sequence). Deletions cut 5 bases from V and 6 bases from J, with 16 bases between. The CDR3 nucleotides are TGTGCCAGCAGTCGACTTCTGGACAGAAATGGCTACACCTTC. It codes for CASSRLLDRNGYTF.

The rearrangement joins TRBV7-2 to TRBJ2-1; a weak D match, TRBD2 (6 bases). The CDR3 consists of 16 residues. CDR1 is SGHTA, CDR2 FQGNSA, per germline. Trimming left V 5 bases short and J 6 bases short, with 20 bases between. This chain's CDR3 is CASSPEALASPNEQFF. The DNA for the CDR3 is TGTGCCAGCAGCCCAGAAGCACTAGCAAGTCCCAATGAGCAGTTCTTC.

The chain recombines TRBV12-3 or TRBV12-4 with TRBJ2-5; 8 bases are a match to TRBD2. The CDR3 extends over 17 amino acids. Trimming cost V 1 base and J 7 bases; bases outside gene matches: 14. The CDR3 region is CASSLGRGAWELGTQYF. The CDR3 nucleotides read TGTGCCAGCAGTTTAGGGCGGGGGGCGTGGGAATTGGGGACCCAGTACTTC.